Below, 4 T cell receptor beta chains from the same sample are listed, as sequenced in a study of cytomegalovirus exposure and HLA in healthy donors. In the PCR, 60 Vbeta and 13 Jbeta primers were used. Produced via immunoSEQ multiplex PCR; TCRdb's table is partial and in-frame only. The sample has 150,000 to 200,000 clones; roughly four fifths are singletons. Sequencing input: PBMCs. The receptors come from a woman under 30 in good health and CMV-seronegative.

V is TRBV6-1 and J is TRBJ1-5, with D unresolved. The CDR3 is 11 residues long. Germline-derived CDR1 and CDR2 are MNHNS and SASEGT. V lost 6 bases and J lost 4, with 4 bases in between. CDR3 in amino acids: CASRENQPQHF. CDR3 nucleotides: TGTGCCAGCAGGGAGAATCAGCCCCAGCATTTT.

J is TRBJ1-1 and V is TRBV30; TRBD1 might be the D (5 bases). The CDR3 covers 10 residues. Per germline, CDR1 GTSNPN and CDR2 SVGIG (reference sequence). Deletions cut 7 bases from V and 11 bases from J, with 14 bases between. This chain's CDR3 is CASQGLLAFF. The CDR3, as DNA: TGTGCCTCCCAGGGTTTACTCGCTTTCTTT.

This clone was found a few times. This rearrangement joins TRBV7-9 to TRBJ2-6; weak D call: TRBD2 (6 bases). The germline V gene encodes CDR1 SEHNR and CDR2 FQNEAQ (reference sequence). This CDR3 region has 15 residues. Trimming shortened V by 2 bases and J by 4 bases, and 9 bases separated the two germline ends. The CDR3 protein is CASSLTGAGANVLTF. CDR3 sequence (DNA): TGTGCCAGCAGCTTAACGGGAGCAGGGGCCAACGTCCTGACTTTC.

V is TRBV5-6 and J is TRBJ1-2, with 7 bases fitting TRBD1. Losses at the gene ends were 2 bases for V and 4 bases for J; bases not matched to a gene: 14. This CDR3 comprises 17 residues. CDR1 is SGHDT, CDR2 YYEEEE, per germline. CDR3 residues: CASSFPTGTEKVYGYTF. CDR3 in DNA: TGTGCCAGCAGCTTTCCAACCGGGACAGAGAAAGTCTATGGCTACACCTTC.